Included here is one T cell receptor (beta chain) sequence, with context. Methods used by the authors: Using reference gene primer amplification, nucleated cell counts were estimated. The protocol was immunoSEQ multiplex PCR, while the TCRdb copy is restricted to in-frame clones and leaves out a portion. D and trimming come from the DNA, and the V and J calls and clone size come from that table. Among about 51,000 clones listed, around nine tenths were seen once. The CDR3 sequence is 13 residues long. In germline, CDR1 is SGHTA, CDR2 FQGNSA. The V segment lost 5 bases and the J segment 8 bases; nucleotides outside the gene matches: 4. The sample originates from a study of blood T cell repertoires in COVID-19. The overall study: Sites in the United States, Italy and Spain provided acute and convalescent COVID-19 samples. PBMCs, B-cell-depleted T cells, or T cells were the source of the cDNA or gDNA that made up the material.

The origin of this receptor is a man in his forties or fifties with active COVID-19. Sequencing used peripheral blood. The rearrangement links TRBV7-2 to TRBJ2-4; 9 positions match TRBD1. The CDR3 here is CASSPGQGDIQYF. CDR3 DNA sequence: TGTGCCAGCAGCCCGGGACAGGGAGACATTCAGTACTTC.